This T cell receptor beta chain was captured by sequencing in a study of blood T cell repertoires in COVID-19. About the research overall: Sources were T cells, B-cell-depleted T cells, or PBMCs; the material itself was cDNA or gDNA.

Produced via immunoSEQ multiplex PCR; TCRdb's table is partial and in-frame only. This table has around 76,000 clones, more than 75% appearing once. Sequencing input: peripheral blood. The TCR sequence derives from a human donor in a cohort sampled during active COVID-19.

CDR3 sequence (DNA): TGTGCCAGCAGTTACAGTGGACAGGGGAGGGGCTACACCTTC. This encodes CASSYSGQGRGYTF. This rearrangement joins TRBV6-5 to TRBJ1-2, with 9 bases that match TRBD1. CDR1 is MNHEY and CDR2 is SVGAGI in the germline V gene. The CDR3 covers 14 residues. After removal of 2 bases from V and 8 bases from J, the junction contained 6 bases not matched to a gene.